The 8 T cell receptor beta chains reported below all come from one sample, sequenced in a study of shared clonotypes between healthy human individuals (dated by TCRdb to about 2020). Library construction relied on the immunoSEQ multiplex PCR assay. TCRdb limited this immuneACCESS table to in-frame rearrangements with V and J called. A share of clones is missing; checked studies link under half to unresolved V genes, and the rest is unexplained. For this sample the table gives 550,000 to 650,000 clones, of which around 96% were detected only once. Roughly 0.1% of the sample is in the top ten clones. CD8 naive samples were obtained by positive selection for CCR7 among CD45RO-negative cells, yielding a CD45RA+CCR7+ population from which TemRA cells were excluded. Sequencing used naive CD8+ T cells sorted from blood. Interpreted using the paper, the cell subset or site label stands for: CD45RA+CCR7+. The receptors were gathered from a woman younger than 45 in good health.

The chain combines TRBV15 with TRBJ1-5; 9 bases align to TRBD1. Germline assignment: CDR1 LNHNV and CDR2 YYDKDF (reference sequence). V lost 1 base, J lost 9 bases, and 4 bases stayed unmatched. The CDR3 runs 14 residues. This CDR3 reads CATSRVDRGSPQHF. For the CDR3, the DNA is TGTGCCACCAGCAGAGTTGACAGGGGGTCGCCCCAGCATTTT.

The rearrangement uses TRBV5-6 and TRBJ2-7; either TRBD1 or TRBD2 may supply D (7 bases each). The CDR3 length is 15 residues. Trimming stripped 4 bases from V and 2 bases from J, with 16 bases between. Per the germline V gene, CDR1 is SGHDT and CDR2 is YYEEEE. The CDR3 sequence is CASSPRGGGPYEQYF. The CDR3 DNA is TGTGCCAGCAGCCCGCGGGGAGGGGGCCCCTACGAGCAGTACTTC. Based on the CDR3 plus reference TRBV5-6 and TRBJ2-7, the full variable domain is DAGVTQSPTHLIKTRGQQVTLRCSPKSGHDTVSWYQQALGQGPQFIFQYYEEEERQRGNFPDRFSGHQFPNYSSELNVNALLLGDSALYLCASSPRGGGPYEQYFGPGTRLTVT.

The chain uses TRBV2 and TRBJ2-2; weak D call: TRBD1 (5 bases). The CDR3 sequence is 14 residues long. The V end lost 5 bases, the J end lost 2 bases, and 9 bases lay between the germline ends. Germline CDR1 and CDR2: SNHLY and FYNNEI. CDR3: CASSTTENTGELFF. The DNA of the CDR3 is TGTGCCAGCAGTACGACAGAAAACACCGGGGAGCTGTTTTTT.

This chain joins TRBV6-1 and TRBJ2-2; 9 bases fit TRBD2. Germline assignment: CDR1 MNHNS and CDR2 SASEGT. The CDR3 is made up of 16 amino acids. J lost 6 bases, V lost 1 base, and 6 bases had no gene match. This CDR3 is CASSEGVAGVAGELFF. CDR3 nucleotide sequence: TGTGCCAGCAGTGAAGGGGTAGCGGGAGTGGCCGGGGAGCTGTTTTTT.

This rearrangement joins TRBV6-5 to TRBJ1-5, with unresolved D. Per germline, CDR1 MNHEY and CDR2 SVGAGI. Deletions cut 6 bases from V and 3 bases from J, with 12 bases between. The CDR3 is 14 residues long. In DNA form, the CDR3 reads TGTGCCAGCAGCCCCAGTTGGGTCAATCAGCCCCAGCATTTT. Its protein is CASSPSWVNQPQHF.

V usage is TRBV9 and J usage is TRBJ1-2; D gene unclear. V was trimmed by 0 bases and J by 8 bases, leaving 5 bases between them. The CDR3 is 11 amino acids. Germline lookup yields CDR1 SGDLS and CDR2 YYNGEE. This CDR3 is CASSVGWGYTF. In DNA, the CDR3 is TGTGCCAGCAGCGTAGGCTGGGGCTACACCTTC.

This clone appeared a single time. V usage is TRBV7-9 and J usage is TRBJ2-7; weak D call: TRBD2 (6 bases). The length of the CDR3 is 19 residues. Germline V gene data show CDR1 as SEHNR and CDR2 as FQNEAQ (reference sequence). V was shortened by 1 base and J by 8 bases, with 30 bases between the two germline ends. CDR3 residues: CASSLERWGRRAAPRKQYF. CDR3 coding DNA: TGTGCCAGCAGCTTAGAGCGGTGGGGCCGGAGGGCCGCTCCCAGGAAGCAGTACTTC.

On this clone itself: The sample has other DNA sequences that encode this CDR3 too. The gene calls are TRBV9 and TRBJ2-2, with D perhaps TRBD1 or TRBD2 (5 bases each). Looked up from germline, CDR1 is SGDLS and CDR2 is YYNGEE. Trimming cost V 0 bases and J 6 bases, with 9 bases left between them. The CDR3 runs to 14 residues. As DNA, the CDR3 is TGTGCCAGCAGCGTAGCCTGGGGGTCCGGGGAGCTGTTTTTT. Amino acids: CASSVAWGSGELFF.